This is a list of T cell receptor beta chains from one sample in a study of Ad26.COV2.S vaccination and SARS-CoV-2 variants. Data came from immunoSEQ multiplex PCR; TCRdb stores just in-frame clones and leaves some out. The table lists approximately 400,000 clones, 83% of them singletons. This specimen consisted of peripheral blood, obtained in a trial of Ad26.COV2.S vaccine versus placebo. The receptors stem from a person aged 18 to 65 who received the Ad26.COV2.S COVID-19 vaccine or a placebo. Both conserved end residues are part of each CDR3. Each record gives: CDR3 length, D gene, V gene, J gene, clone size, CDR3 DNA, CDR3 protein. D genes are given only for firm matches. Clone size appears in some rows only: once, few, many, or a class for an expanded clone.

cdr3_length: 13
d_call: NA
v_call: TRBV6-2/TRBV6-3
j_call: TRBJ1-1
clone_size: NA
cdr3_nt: TGTGCCAGCAGCCCCCATAACGGTCAAACGGCTTTCTTT
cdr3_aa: CASSPHNGQTAFF

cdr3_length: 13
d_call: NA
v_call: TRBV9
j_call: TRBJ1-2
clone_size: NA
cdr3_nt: TGTGCCAGCAGCCCGAGGGCCAACTATGGCTACACCTTC
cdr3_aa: CASSPRANYGYTF

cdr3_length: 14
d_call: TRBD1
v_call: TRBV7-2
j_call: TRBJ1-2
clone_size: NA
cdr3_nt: TGTGCCAGCAGCTACAGGGACAGGGGGTCTGGCTACACCTTC
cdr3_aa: CASSYRDRGSGYTF

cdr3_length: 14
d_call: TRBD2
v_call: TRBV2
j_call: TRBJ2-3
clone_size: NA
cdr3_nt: TGTGCCAGCAGTGCAGCGGGAGCGAGTGATACGCAGTATTTT
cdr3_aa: CASSAAGASDTQYF

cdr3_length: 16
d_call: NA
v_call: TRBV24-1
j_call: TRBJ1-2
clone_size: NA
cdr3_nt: TGTGCCACCAGTGATTTAGGTTTGGGGCAGCACTATGGCTACACCTTC
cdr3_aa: CATSDLGLGQHYGYTF

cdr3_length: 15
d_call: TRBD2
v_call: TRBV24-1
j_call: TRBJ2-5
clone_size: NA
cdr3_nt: TGTGCCACCAGTGATTTAAGCGGGGGGGTGAGGGCCCAGTACTTC
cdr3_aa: CATSDLSGGVRAQYF

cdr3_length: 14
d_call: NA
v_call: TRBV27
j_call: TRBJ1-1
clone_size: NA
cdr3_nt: TGTGCCAGCACTCCCCTGGTGGGGAACACTGAAGCTTTCTTT
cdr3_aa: CASTPLVGNTEAFF

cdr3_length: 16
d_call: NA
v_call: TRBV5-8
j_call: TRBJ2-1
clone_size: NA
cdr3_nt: TGTGCCAGCAGCGGGAAAGAGGGGAGAAAATACAATGAGCAGTTCTTC
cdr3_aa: CASSGKEGRKYNEQFF

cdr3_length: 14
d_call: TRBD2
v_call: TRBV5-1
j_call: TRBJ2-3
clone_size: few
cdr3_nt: TGCGCCAGCGCTACTAGCGGCAGCACAGATACGCAGTATTTT
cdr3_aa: CASATSGSTDTQYF

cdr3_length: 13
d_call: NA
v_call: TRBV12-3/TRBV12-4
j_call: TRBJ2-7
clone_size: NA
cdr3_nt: TGTGCCAGCAGTTTTACATTTACCGGCGAGCAGTACTTC
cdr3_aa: CASSFTFTGEQYF

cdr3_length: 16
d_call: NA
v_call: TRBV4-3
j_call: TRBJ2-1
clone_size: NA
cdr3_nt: TGCGCCAGCAGCCAAGATCATAAGTATTTGGTCAATGAGCAGTTCTTC
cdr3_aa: CASSQDHKYLVNEQFF

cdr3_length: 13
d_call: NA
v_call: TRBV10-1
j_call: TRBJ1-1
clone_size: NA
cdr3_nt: TGCGCCAGCAGGGGGGATATGAACACTGAAGCTTTCTTT
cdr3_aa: CASRGDMNTEAFF

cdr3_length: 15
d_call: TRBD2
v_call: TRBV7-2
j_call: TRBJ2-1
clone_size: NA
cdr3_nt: TGTGCCAGCAGCTGGACTAGCGGGGTTTACAATGAGCAGTTCTTC
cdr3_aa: CASSWTSGVYNEQFF

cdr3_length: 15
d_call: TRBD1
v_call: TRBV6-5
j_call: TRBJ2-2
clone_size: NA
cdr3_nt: TGTGCCAGCAGTTCCGACAGGGTGAGGGCCGGGGAGCTGTTTTTT
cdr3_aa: CASSSDRVRAGELFF

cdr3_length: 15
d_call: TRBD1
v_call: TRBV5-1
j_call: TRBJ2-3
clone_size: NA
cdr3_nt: TGCGCCAGCAGCGCTGGGACAGGGATAGGAGATACGCAGTATTTT
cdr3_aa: CASSAGTGIGDTQYF

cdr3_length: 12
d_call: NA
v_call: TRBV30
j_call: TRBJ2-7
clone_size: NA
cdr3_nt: TGTGCCTGGAGTCCCACCGGCCCTCGGCAGTACTTC
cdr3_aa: CAWSPTGPRQYF

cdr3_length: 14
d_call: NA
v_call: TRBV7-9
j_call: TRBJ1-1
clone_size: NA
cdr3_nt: TGTGCCAGCAGCTTAGCTTGGGGAAACACTGAAGCTTTCTTT
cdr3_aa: CASSLAWGNTEAFF

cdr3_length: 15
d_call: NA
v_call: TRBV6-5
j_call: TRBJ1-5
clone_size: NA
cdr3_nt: TGTGCCAGCAAGAGGGGAGTCTATAGCAATCAGCCCCAGCATTTT
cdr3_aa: CASKRGVYSNQPQHF

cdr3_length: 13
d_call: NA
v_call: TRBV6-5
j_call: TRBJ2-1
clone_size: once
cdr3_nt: TGTGCCAGCAGATGGGACCCATACAATGAGCAGTTCTTC
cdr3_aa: CASRWDPYNEQFF

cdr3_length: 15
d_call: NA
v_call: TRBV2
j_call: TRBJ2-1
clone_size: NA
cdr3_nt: TGTGCCAGCAGTTCTGAGGGGGTGTCCTACAATGAGCAGTTCTTC
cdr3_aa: CASSSEGVSYNEQFF